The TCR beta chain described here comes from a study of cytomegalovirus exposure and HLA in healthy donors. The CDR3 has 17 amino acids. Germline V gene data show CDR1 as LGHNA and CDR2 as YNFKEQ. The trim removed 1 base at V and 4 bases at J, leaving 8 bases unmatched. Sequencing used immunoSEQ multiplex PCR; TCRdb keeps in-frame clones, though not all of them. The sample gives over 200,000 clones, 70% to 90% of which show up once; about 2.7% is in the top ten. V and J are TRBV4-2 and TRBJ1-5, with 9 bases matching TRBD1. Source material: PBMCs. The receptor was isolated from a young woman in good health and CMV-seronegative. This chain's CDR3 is CASSQAQGAKKNQPQHF. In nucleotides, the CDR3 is TGTGCCAGCAGCCAAGCACAGGGGGCCAAGAAAAATCAGCCCCAGCATTTT.